The 23 T cell receptor beta chains listed next were all sequenced from one sample in a study of cytomegalovirus exposure and HLA in healthy donors. 60 Vbeta and 13 Jbeta primers were used in PCR. Sequencing was performed with immunoSEQ multiplex PCR; in TCRdb, only in-frame clones are kept and a portion is missing. The data contain about 150,000 clones, just under 80% of them singletons. The material sequenced was PBMCs. These TCRs come from a man in his thirties or forties in good health.

This chain links TRBV9 with TRBJ2-2; 9 nucleotides agree with TRBD1. Trimming removed 0 bases from V and 1 base from J; junction bases left unmatched: 7. CDR1 and CDR2 from the germline V gene are SGDLS and YYNGEE. CDR3 length: 18 amino acids. The CDR3 spells CASSVARGGQGNTGELFF. The CDR3 DNA reads TGTGCCAGCAGCGTAGCGAGGGGGGGACAGGGGAACACCGGGGAGCTGTTTTTT.

This clone was observed once. Other DNA sequences of this sample code for an identical CDR3. The genes are TRBV5-4 and TRBJ2-7; weak D call: TRBD2 (6 bases). The ends were cut back, 2 bases at V and 3 bases at J, with 15 bases in the middle. The CDR3 loop spans 15 amino acids. Germline assignment: CDR1 SGHNT and CDR2 YYREEE (reference sequence). The CDR3 DNA follows: TGTGCCAGCAGCTTAAGACCGGAGGGTCTCTACGAGCAGTACTTC. Amino acids: CASSLRPEGLYEQYF. Together with reference TRBV5-4 and TRBJ2-7, the CDR3 gives the full variable domain: ETGVTQSPTHLIKTRGQQVTLRCSSQSGHNTVSWYQQALGQGPQFIFQYYREEENGRGNFPPRFSGLQFPNYSSELNVNALELDDSALYLCASSLRPEGLYEQYFGPGTRLTVT.

The V call is TRBV7-9, the J call TRBJ1-1; D call uncertain. This CDR3 is built from 13 residues. Trimming removed 3 bases at V and 7 bases at J, with 12 bases between. The germline V gene encodes CDR1 SEHNR and CDR2 FQNEAQ (reference sequence). CDR3 bases: TGTGCCAGCAGCTTCGCCGACTTCAATGAAGCTTTCTTT. Encoded protein: CASSFADFNEAFF.

This clone was detected only a few times. The J gene is TRBJ2-3, the V gene TRBV13, with D possibly matching TRBD1 (6 bases). V lost 5 bases to trimming and J lost 5 bases, with 11 bases between them. Germline assignment: CDR1 PRHDT and CDR2 FYEKMQ (reference sequence). The CDR3 is made up of 13 amino acids. DNA of the CDR3: TGTGCCAGCAGCCAGGGGATCGGAGATACGCAGTATTTT. The encoded protein is CASSQGIGDTQYF.

The V call is TRBV11-3, the J call TRBJ2-2; 9 positions agree with TRBD1. The junction had 7 bases not matched to a gene; V was cut back by 4 bases and J by 7 bases. The germline CDR1 and CDR2 sequences are SGHNT and YENEEA. This CDR3 comprises 15 residues. In DNA, the CDR3 is TGTGCCAGCAGCTCCGGGACAGGGCGGTACGGGGAGCTGTTTTTT. Translation: CASSSGTGRYGELFF.

This chain connects TRBV6-5 to TRBJ1-1; D is ambiguous. The V and J ends lost 8 bases and 2 bases respectively, with 9 bases between them. Germline values: CDR1 MNHEY, CDR2 SVGAGI. The CDR3 has 12 amino acids. The DNA for the CDR3 is TGTGCCAGCCGATTTAGAAACACTGAAGCTTTCTTT. Translation gives CASRFRNTEAFF.

This clone was seen a few times. The chain recombines TRBV28 with TRBJ2-3; D may be TRBD2 (6 bases). This CDR3 spans 16 amino acids. V dropped 4 bases and J dropped 2 bases, with 16 bases sitting between them. The germline V gene has CDR1 MDHEN and CDR2 SYDVKM. The CDR3 loop reads CASSWQGTGDTDTQYF. The DNA for the CDR3 is TGTGCCAGCAGTTGGCAAGGGACTGGGGACACAGATACGCAGTATTTT.

The V call is TRBV7-9, the J call TRBJ2-2; 11 nucleotides align to TRBD1. Germline V gene data show CDR1 as SEHNR and CDR2 as FQNEAQ (reference sequence). The CDR3 has 15 amino acids. The V segment lost 5 bases and the J segment 6 bases; nucleotides outside the gene matches: 5. The CDR3 is CASSPTGQGAGELFF. The CDR3 region has the DNA TGTGCCAGCAGCCCCACGGGACAGGGGGCCGGGGAGCTGTTTTTT.

The chain joins TRBV2 to TRBJ2-1, with 7 bases aligning to TRBD2. Germline lookup yields CDR1 SNHLY and CDR2 FYNNEI. This CDR3 has 16 residues. V shed 0 bases, J shed 7 bases, and the junction held 9 bases outside the gene matches. The CDR3 is CASSEAAGGGGNEQFF. CDR3 sequence (DNA): TGTGCCAGCAGTGAAGCGGCTGGCGGGGGAGGGAATGAGCAGTTCTTC.

This clone was found once. V gene TRBV19 combines with J gene TRBJ2-1; D possibly corresponds to TRBD2 (6 bases). Germline CDR1 reads LNHDA; CDR2 reads SQIVND (reference sequence). This CDR3 is built from 15 residues. V lost 7 bases and J 0 bases, leaving 13 bases between the germline ends. The CDR3 sequence is CASNPAGSSYNEQFF. CDR3 DNA: TGTGCCAGTAATCCCGCCGGGAGCTCCTACAATGAGCAGTTCTTC. Variable domain in full (rest from reference TRBV19 and TRBJ2-1): DGGITQSPKYLFRKEGQNVTLSCEQNLNHDAMYWYRQDPGQGLRLIYYSQIVNDFQKGDIAEGYSVSREKKESFPLTVTSAQKNPTAFYLCASNPAGSSYNEQFFGPGTRLTVL.

V is TRBV11-1 and J is TRBJ2-5; 7 bases are shared with TRBD2. Looked up from germline, CDR1 is SGHAT and CDR2 is FQDESV (reference sequence). The ends lost 7 bases at V and 4 bases at J; junction bases unmatched: 3. The CDR3 length is 12 residues. CDR3 coding DNA: TGTGCCAGCAATTCGGGGGGAGAGACCCAGTACTTC. Amino acid sequence: CASNSGGETQYF.

V and J are TRBV29-1 and TRBJ2-7; 7 bases are shared with TRBD2. The length of the CDR3 is 15 residues. Germline CDR1 SQVTM, CDR2 ANQGSEA. J lost 3 bases, V lost 3 bases, and 11 bases had no gene match. Here the CDR3 reads CSVELLRETYYEQYF. In DNA form, the CDR3 reads TGCAGCGTTGAGCTTTTGCGGGAGACATACTACGAGCAGTACTTC.

The chain carries TRBV5-4 and TRBJ1-4; no clear D. Trimming took 1 base from V and 2 from J, leaving 9 bases between them. CDR1 and CDR2 (germline): SGHNT, YYREEE (reference sequence). The CDR3 loop spans 15 amino acids. The CDR3 reads CASSLRGVTNEKLFF. The CDR3 DNA reads TGTGCCAGCAGCTTGCGGGGAGTGACTAATGAAAAACTGTTTTTT.

Here the CDR3 reads CASRRTGEGYTF. The CDR3 DNA is TGTGCAAGTCGCCGGACAGGGGAAGGCTACACCTTC. The chain employs TRBV12-2 and TRBJ1-2; no check of the table's D call, TRBD1, against the DNA was made. TRBV12-2 corresponds to a pseudogene. The CDR3 consists of 12 residues.

This clone was seen only a few times. CDR3 residues: CAIRGQVNTEAFF. In DNA, the CDR3 is TGTGCCATCAGGGGACAGGTTAACACTGAAGCTTTCTTT. The chain uses TRBV10-3 and TRBJ1-1; 8 bases are shared with TRBD1. This CDR3 comprises 13 residues. Trimming took 6 bases from V and 2 from J; bases not matched to a gene: 2. Looked up from germline, CDR1 is ENHRY and CDR2 is SYGVKD.

In this sample, this clone turned up a few times. The CDR3 loop reads CASSGLPQETQYF. CDR3 nucleotide sequence: TGTGCCAGCAGCGGACTCCCCCAAGAGACCCAGTACTTC. J is TRBJ2-5 and V is TRBV9; D remains ambiguous. Per germline, CDR1 SGDLS and CDR2 YYNGEE. With 3 bases removed from V and 1 base from J, the gap between germline ends came to 7 bases. CDR3 size: 13 residues.

This chain links TRBV6-5 with TRBJ1-5; 7 nucleotides line up with TRBD1. The junction had 8 bases not matched to a gene; V was cut back by 5 bases and J by 4 bases. Germline V gene lookup returns CDR1 MNHEY and CDR2 SVGAGI. There are 15 residues in the CDR3. DNA of the CDR3: TGTGCCAGCAGTGCGACAGGGAGGTGGAATCAGCCCCAGCATTTT. Translated: CASSATGRWNQPQHF.

The V gene is TRBV7-2, the J gene TRBJ2-4; D not resolved. Germline CDR1 reads SGHTA; CDR2 reads FQGNSA. The CDR3 contains 16 residues. The ends were cut back, 5 bases at V and 1 base at J, with 15 bases in the middle. CDR3 sequence reads: CASSPSRNSAKNIQYF. As DNA, the CDR3 is TGTGCCAGCAGCCCTAGTCGGAACTCGGCCAAAAACATTCAGTACTTC.

The rearrangement joins TRBV4-3 to TRBJ1-5; D is ambiguous. The CDR3 extends over 15 amino acids. V lost 0 bases and J lost 2, with 8 bases in between. Germline CDR1 is LGHNA and CDR2 is YSLEER. The CDR3 bases are TGCGCCAGCAGCCAAGACTCTACCCGCAATCAGCCCCAGCATTTT. It is translated as CASSQDSTRNQPQHF.

V gene TRBV6-5 combines with J gene TRBJ1-4; a possible D gene is TRBD1 (5 bases). This CDR3 comprises 15 residues. The ends were cut back, 4 bases at V and 2 bases at J, with 11 bases in the middle. Germline V lookup: CDR1 MNHEY, CDR2 SVGAGI. CDR3: CASSFTAGTNEKLFF. CDR3 bases: TGTGCCAGCAGTTTTACGGCAGGGACTAATGAAAAACTGTTTTTT.

This chain joins TRBV28 and TRBJ2-1; 8 bases map to TRBD2. CDR3 length: 15 residues. V lost 6 bases and J lost 7; bases outside the gene matches: 11. Germline V gene lookup returns CDR1 MDHEN and CDR2 SYDVKM. The CDR3 reads CASRPAGGARNEQFF. CDR3 DNA sequence: TGTGCCAGCAGGCCTGCGGGGGGAGCACGTAATGAGCAGTTCTTC.

The chain joins TRBV7-2 to TRBJ2-7, with 12 bases matching TRBD1. The germline CDR1 and CDR2 sequences are SGHTA and FQGNSA. The CDR3 contains 15 residues. Trimming took 5 bases from V and 4 from J; bases not matched to a gene: 6. The CDR3 loop reads CASSPRDRGRYEQYF. As DNA, the CDR3 is TGTGCCAGCAGCCCACGGGACAGGGGGCGTTACGAGCAGTACTTC.

The chain carries TRBV6-6 and TRBJ2-7; D remains unclear. V dropped 4 bases and J dropped 6 bases, with 16 bases sitting between them. The CDR3 is 14 amino acids. Germline assignment: CDR1 MNHNY and CDR2 SVGAGI (reference sequence). CDR3 sequence: CASSSPRIAGEQYF. DNA for the CDR3: TGTGCCAGCAGTTCCCCCCGAATTGCCGGCGAGCAGTACTTC.